This record concerns one TCR beta chain sequence. Its antigen is still unknown. This entry is derived from a study of persistence of HIV-infected CD4 T cells. Whole-study findings and limits: Antigen-responding cells were enriched for degenerate expanded CDR3beta sequences. CMV- and Gag-responding cells had lower TCRbeta richness than CD3/CD28-responding cells.

Germline V gene data show CDR1 as SGHTA and CDR2 as FQGNSA. Trimming left V 4 bases short and J 8 bases short, with 18 bases between. CDR3 size: 15 residues. Overlapping HIV-1 Gag 15-mer peptides at approximately 1 ug per peptide per mL were used. Sorting of responding CD4+ T cells relied on upregulated CD40 ligand together with CD69. PBMCs were depleted of CD8+ T cells before stimulation. The libraries were made with immunoSEQ version 4 in survey mode. Libraries were prepared by immunoSEQ multiplex PCR; TCRdb keeps only in-frame clonotypes and omits some of them. The sample lists roughly 25,000 clones, about 74% occurring once.

The rearrangement uses TRBV7-2 and TRBJ2-1, with D perhaps TRBD2 (6 bases). This sequence was found in an adult man with HIV who was CMV-seropositive. Here the sequenced sample was CD4+ T cells sorted from PBMCs after approximately 18-hour stimulation, taken from a patient who received antiretroviral therapy. This CDR3 is CASSSYGGGLHEQFF. The CDR3 DNA reads TGTGCCAGCAGCTCCTATGGGGGAGGCCTCCATGAGCAGTTCTTC.